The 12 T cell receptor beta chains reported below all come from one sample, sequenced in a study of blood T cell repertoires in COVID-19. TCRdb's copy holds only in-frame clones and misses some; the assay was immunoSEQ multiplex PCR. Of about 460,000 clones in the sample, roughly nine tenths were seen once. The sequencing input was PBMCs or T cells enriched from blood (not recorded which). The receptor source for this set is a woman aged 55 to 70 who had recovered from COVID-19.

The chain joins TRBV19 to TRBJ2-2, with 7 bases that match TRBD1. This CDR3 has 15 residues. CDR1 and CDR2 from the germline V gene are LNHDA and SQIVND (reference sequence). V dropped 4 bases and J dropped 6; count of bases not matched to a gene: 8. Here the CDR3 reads CASSTTGKNAGELFF. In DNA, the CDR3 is TGTGCCAGTAGTACGACAGGGAAAAATGCCGGGGAGCTGTTTTTT.

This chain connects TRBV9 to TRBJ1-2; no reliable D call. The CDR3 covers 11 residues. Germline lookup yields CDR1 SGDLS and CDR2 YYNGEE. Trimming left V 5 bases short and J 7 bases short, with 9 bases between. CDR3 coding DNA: TGTGCCAGCAGAGGCGGAGCTGGCTACACCTTC. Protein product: CASRGGAGYTF.

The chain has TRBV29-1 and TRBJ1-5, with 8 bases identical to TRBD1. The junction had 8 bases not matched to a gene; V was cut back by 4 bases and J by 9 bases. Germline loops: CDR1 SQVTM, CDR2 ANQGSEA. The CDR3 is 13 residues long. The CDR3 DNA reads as TGCAGCGTTGCCTTGGACAGGGCCTCGCCCCAGCATTTT. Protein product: CSVALDRASPQHF. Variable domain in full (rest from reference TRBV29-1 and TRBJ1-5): SAVISQKPSRDICQRGTSLTIQCQVDSQVTMMFWYRQQPGQSLTLIATANQGSEATYESGFVIDKFPISRPNLTFSTLTVSNMSPEDSSIYLCSVALDRASPQHFGDGTRLSIL.

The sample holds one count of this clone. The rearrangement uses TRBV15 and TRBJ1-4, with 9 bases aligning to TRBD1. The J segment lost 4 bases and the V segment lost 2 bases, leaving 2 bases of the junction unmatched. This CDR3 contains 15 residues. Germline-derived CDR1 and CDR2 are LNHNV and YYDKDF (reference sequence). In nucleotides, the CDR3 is TGTGCCACCAGCAGACCGGGACAGGGTAATGAAAAACTGTTTTTT. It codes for CATSRPGQGNEKLFF.

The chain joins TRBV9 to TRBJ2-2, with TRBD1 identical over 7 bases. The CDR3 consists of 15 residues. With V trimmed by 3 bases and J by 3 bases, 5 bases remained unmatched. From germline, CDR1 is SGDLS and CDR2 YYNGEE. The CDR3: CASSANTGDTGELFF. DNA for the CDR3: TGTGCCAGCAGCGCTAATACAGGGGACACCGGGGAGCTGTTTTTT. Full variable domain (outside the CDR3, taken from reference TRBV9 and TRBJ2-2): DSGVTQTPKHLITATGQRVTLRCSPRSGDLSVYWYQQSLDQGLQFLIQYYNGEERAKGNILERFSAQQFPDLHSELNLSSLELGDSALYFCASSANTGDTGELFFGEGSRLTVL.

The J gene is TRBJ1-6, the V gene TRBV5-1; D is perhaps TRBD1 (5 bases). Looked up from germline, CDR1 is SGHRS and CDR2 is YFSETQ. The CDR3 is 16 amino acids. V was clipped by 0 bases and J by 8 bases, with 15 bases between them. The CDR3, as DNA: TGCGCCAGCAGCTTGGTGTGGGCCAGGGAGGATTCACCCCTCCACTTT. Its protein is CASSLVWAREDSPLHF.

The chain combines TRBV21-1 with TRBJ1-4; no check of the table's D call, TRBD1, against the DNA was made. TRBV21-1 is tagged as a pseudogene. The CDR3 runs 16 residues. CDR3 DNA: TGTGCCAGCAGCCCGGGACAGGGTGAGCAGAGTGAAAAACTGTTTTTT. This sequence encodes CASSPGQGEQSEKLFF.

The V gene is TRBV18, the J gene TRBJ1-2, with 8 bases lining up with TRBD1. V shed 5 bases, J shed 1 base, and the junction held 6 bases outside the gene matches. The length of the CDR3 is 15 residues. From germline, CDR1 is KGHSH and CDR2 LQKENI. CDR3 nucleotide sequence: TGTGCCAGCTCATATGGACAGGGAATTAACTATGGCTACACCTTC. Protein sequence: CASSYGQGINYGYTF. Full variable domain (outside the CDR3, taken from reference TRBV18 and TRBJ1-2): NAGVMQNPRHLVRRRGQEARLRCSPMKGHSHVYWYRQLPEEGLKFMVYLQKENIIDESGMPKERFSAEFPKEGPSILRIQQVVRGDSAAYFCASSYGQGINYGYTFGSGTRLTVV.

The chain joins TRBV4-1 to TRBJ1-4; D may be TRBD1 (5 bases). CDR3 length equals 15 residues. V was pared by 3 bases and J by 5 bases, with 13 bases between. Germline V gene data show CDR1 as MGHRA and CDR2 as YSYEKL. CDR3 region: CASSHTTVINEKLFF. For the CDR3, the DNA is TGCGCCAGCAGCCACACGACAGTGATAAATGAAAAACTGTTTTTT.

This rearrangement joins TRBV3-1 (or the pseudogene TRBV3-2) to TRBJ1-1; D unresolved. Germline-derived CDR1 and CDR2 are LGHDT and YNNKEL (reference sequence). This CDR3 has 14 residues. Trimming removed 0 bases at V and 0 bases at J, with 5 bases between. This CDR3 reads CASSQDSMNTEAFF. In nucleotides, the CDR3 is TGTGCCAGCAGCCAAGACAGTATGAACACTGAAGCTTTCTTT.

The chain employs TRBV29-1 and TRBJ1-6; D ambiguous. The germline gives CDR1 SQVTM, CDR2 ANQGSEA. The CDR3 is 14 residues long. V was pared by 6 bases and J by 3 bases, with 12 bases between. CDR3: CSVADTNYNSPLHF. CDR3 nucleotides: TGCAGCGTCGCAGACACCAACTATAATTCACCCCTCCACTTT.

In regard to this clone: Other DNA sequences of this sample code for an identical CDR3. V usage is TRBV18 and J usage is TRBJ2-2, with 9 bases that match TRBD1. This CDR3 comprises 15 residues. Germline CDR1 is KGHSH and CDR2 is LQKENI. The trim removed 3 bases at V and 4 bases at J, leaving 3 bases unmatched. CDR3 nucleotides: TGTGCCAGCTCACCCGGACAGGGGAGCACCGGGGAGCTGTTTTTT. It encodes CASSPGQGSTGELFF. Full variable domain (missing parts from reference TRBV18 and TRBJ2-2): NAGVMQNPRHLVRRRGQEARLRCSPMKGHSHVYWYRQLPEEGLKFMVYLQKENIIDESGMPKERFSAEFPKEGPSILRIQQVVRGDSAAYFCASSPGQGSTGELFFGEGSRLTVL.